These T cell receptor beta chains were read from a single sample in a study of T cell repertoires in cytomegalovirus infection. Each CDR3 protein is one row after TCRdb ran MiXCR on the reads. The sample lists hundreds of thousands of distinct CDR3 sequences; roughly 16% were seen once. Sample: PBMCs. These TCRs come from a human donor in good health (CMV status not recorded). Some clones in this sample may be carry-over from other donors' samples. The CDR3 runs from the conserved cysteine through the conserved F or W. A D gene is named only where the DNA matches it firmly. The size entry is marked missing in some rows and otherwise reads once, few, many or a size class.

V	D	J	size	CDR3	DNA
TRBV12-3/TRBV12-4	.	TRBJ2-1	many	CASSLGLDRPNNEQFF	TGTGCCAGCAGTTTGGGGCTAGACCGGCCTAACAATGAGCAGTTCTTC
TRBV11-2	.	TRBJ2-7	many	CASSLIGQGNYEQYF	TGTGCCAGCAGCTTAATCGGGCAGGGTAACTACGAGCAGTACTTC
TRBV7-9	.	TRBJ1-6	.	CATGGGAASYNSPLHF	TGTGCCACCGGAGGGGGGGCGGCCTCCTATAATTCACCCCTCCACTTT
TRBV7-2	.	TRBJ1-2	.	CASSLGGAPGYTF	TGTGCCAGCAGCTTAGGGGGGGCGCCCGGCTACACCTTC
TRBV20-1	.	TRBJ2-1	.	CSARDRVSGEQFF	TGCAGTGCTAGAGACCGAGTATCCGGTGAGCAGTTCTTC
TRBV6-5	.	TRBJ1-1	.	CASSYLNMNTEAFF	TGTGCCAGCAGTTACCTGAACATGAACACTGAAGCTTTCTTT
TRBV7-8	.	TRBJ1-2	.	CASSPRRGDGYTF	TGTGCCAGCAGCCCCCGTCGGGGTGATGGCTACACCTTC
TRBV2	.	TRBJ2-3	few	CASRGLTDTQYF	TGTGCCAGCAGGGGGCTGACAGATACGCAGTATTTT
TRBV7-2	TRBD2	TRBJ2-1	many	CASSPGLAGGAGEQFF	TGTGCCAGCAGCCCCGGACTAGCGGGGGGGGCTGGTGAGCAGTTCTTC
TRBV6-1	.	TRBJ2-7	few	CASSYSGGGNYEQYF	TGTGCCAGCAGTTACTCTGGAGGGGGCAACTACGAGCAGTACTTC
TRBV6-1	.	TRBJ2-2	many	CAGHGRNTGELFF	TGTGCCGGTCACGGCAGGAACACCGGGGAGCTGTTTTTT
TRBV5-4	.	TRBJ2-1	.	CASSLTGSGQFF	TGTGCCAGCAGCCTAACGGGATCTGGGCAGTTCTTC
TRBV12-5	.	TRBJ1-1	.	CASGLVEGTEAFF	TGTGCTAGTGGTTTGGTCGAGGGGACTGAAGCTTTCTTT
TRBV6-2/TRBV6-3	TRBD1	TRBJ1-1	few	CASSYSWQGEAFF	TGTGCCAGCAGTTACTCTTGGCAGGGGGAGGCTTTCTTT
TRBV7-2	TRBD1	TRBJ2-7	many	CASSPRDRVYEQYF	TGTGCCAGCAGCCCCCGGGACAGGGTCTACGAGCAGTACTTC
TRBV12-3/TRBV12-4	TRBD1	TRBJ1-5	many	CASRIQGAGNQPQHF	TGTGCCAGCAGAATACAGGGGGCTGGCAATCAGCCCCAGCATTTT
TRBV7-8	.	TRBJ2-1	many	CASTSRWASSYNEQFF	TGTGCCAGCACCTCGAGATGGGCAAGCTCCTACAATGAGCAGTTCTTC
TRBV12-3/TRBV12-4	.	TRBJ1-1	.	CASSLGRYEAFF	TGTGCCAGCAGTTTAGGAAGGTATGAAGCTTTCTTT
TRBV4-1	.	TRBJ1-2	.	CASSQGELGASGYTF	TGCGCCAGCAGCCAAGGGGAGCTGGGGGCAAGTGGCTACACCTTC
TRBV5-4	.	TRBJ1-2	.	CASSLDNGLGYTF	TGTGCCAGCAGCTTGGACAATGGACTTGGCTACACCTTC
TRBV4-1	TRBD2	TRBJ2-3	.	CASSQGPTSGDTDTQYF	TGCGCCAGCAGCCAAGGCCCGACTAGCGGGGACACAGATACGCAGTATTTT
TRBV28	TRBD2	TRBJ2-3	.	CAGGGQADTQYF	TGTGCCGGCGGGGGGCAGGCAGATACGCAGTATTTT
TRBV5-1	.	TRBJ2-2	.	CASTTGRANTGELFF	TGCGCCAGCACCACGGGACGGGCGAACACCGGGGAGCTGTTTTTT
TRBV4-1	.	TRBJ1-5	many	CASSQAHGAPNQPQHF	TGCGCCAGCAGCCAAGCACACGGGGCCCCCAATCAGCCCCAGCATTTT
TRBV20-1	.	TRBJ1-1	.	CSASAGKTFF	TGCAGTGCTTCAGCCGGGAAGACTTTCTTT
TRBV12-3/TRBV12-4	TRBD2	TRBJ2-1	.	CASSGLAGGRADNEQFF	TGTGCCAGCAGCGGACTAGCGGGGGGCCGAGCGGACAATGAGCAGTTCTTC
TRBV20-1	.	TRBJ2-5	.	CSAPARLEETQYF	TGCAGTGCCCCAGCCCGACTGGAAGAGACCCAGTACTTC
TRBV28	TRBD1	TRBJ2-7	many	CASTNGQVNYEQYF	TGTGCCAGCACGAACGGACAGGTTAACTACGAGCAGTACTTC
TRBV10-3	.	TRBJ1-6	many	CAISVGRGAGDSPLHF	TGTGCCATCAGTGTCGGAAGGGGGGCAGGTGACTCACCCCTCCACTTT
TRBV29-1	TRBD1	TRBJ1-2	many	CSVEIRDRAEKYGYTF	TGCAGCGTTGAGATCCGGGACAGGGCAGAGAAGTATGGCTACACCTTC
TRBV5-4	.	TRBJ2-1	.	CASSLWGSYNEQFF	TGTGCCAGCAGCTTGTGGGGCTCCTACAATGAGCAGTTCTTC
TRBV7-9	.	TRBJ1-1	.	CASSSDGPSKSPMNTEAFF	TGTGCCAGCAGCTCGGACGGACCTAGTAAATCCCCCATGAACACTGAAGCTTTCTTT
TRBV11-1	.	TRBJ2-1	.	CASSLRFINNEQFF	TGTGCCAGCAGCTTACGCTTTATTAACAATGAGCAGTTCTTC
TRBV5-8	.	TRBJ2-3	few	CASSYWDGGPDTQYF	TGTGCCAGCAGCTATTGGGACGGGGGGCCAGATACGCAGTATTTT
TRBV9	.	TRBJ2-5	few	CASSPQGAIETQYF	TGTGCCAGCAGCCCCCAAGGGGCGATCGAGACCCAGTACTTC
TRBV20-1	.	TRBJ2-5	few	CSARVAGAGHETQYF	TGCAGTGCTAGAGTGGCAGGGGCTGGGCATGAGACCCAGTACTTC
TRBV7-2	.	TRBJ2-1	many	CASSFSSPEQFF	TGTGCCAGCAGCTTTAGCTCCCCTGAGCAGTTCTTC
TRBV7-2	.	TRBJ2-5	many	CASASTLGAETQYF	TGTGCCAGCGCCTCAACACTGGGGGCTGAGACCCAGTACTTC
TRBV20-1	TRBD1	TRBJ2-7	few	CSALRDRVSEQYF	TGCAGTGCTTTACGGGACAGGGTTTCCGAGCAGTACTTC